This T cell receptor beta chain was recorded in a study of blood T cell repertoires in COVID-19 (dated by TCRdb to 2020 to 2022). Study-level background: Samples from collaborators originated in the United States, Italy and Spain and spanned both the acute and convalescent phases of COVID-19. Sample metadata almost always included a de-identified subject ID, COVID-19 status, age in years and sex. The dataset comprised deeply sampled blood TCRbeta repertoires from subjects exposed to, actively infected with, or recovered from COVID-19. HLA class I and class II types, where available, came from metadata supplied by the sample provider rather than from assay-based typing. The repertoires were made available in a free public database intended to serve as a resource for research on the immune response to SARS-CoV-2. The samples were drawn from two sources: the first 160 participants of the ongoing ImmuneRACE study, and some 1,300 subjects contributed by 6 global collaborators. The material from the prospective study consisted of cDNA or gDNA derived from T cells, B-cell-depleted T cells, or PBMCs. Findings and caveats that apply to the study as a whole: The amount of clinical and demographic metadata varied by source and participant and was provided uncurated.

The CDR3 goes from the cysteine to the phenylalanine over 13 residues. CDR3 DNA is the only sequence kept; it has 39 bases, read in frame from the first base. The germline V gene provides CDR1 KGHSH and CDR2 LQKENI. The germline V end is reduced by 5 bases and the J end by 2 bases; junction bases left unmatched: 2. A word on this clone: Its antigen remains undetermined. Within one base of it there is no much larger clone, and no base qualities were kept.

TCRbeta CDR3 regions were amplified from genomic DNA by means of the immunoSEQ Assay, a bias-controlled multiplex PCR. In the authors' own workflow: The number of nucleated cells in each sample was estimated from the amplification of reference gene primers within the assay. To quantify the absolute abundance of each unique TCRbeta CDR3 rearrangement, sequence reads were collapsed and filtered. For each sample, productive Simpson clonality was calculated by taking the square root of Simpson's diversity index across productive rearrangements. TCRdb obtained this table from immuneACCESS and retained in-frame rearrangements with V and J assigned. These tables miss some clones; where compared with another copy, unresolved V genes account for less than half of the shortfall, and the remainder is unexplained. The V and J calls and the clone size are those of that table, but D and trimming were determined from the DNA. The table for this sample lists approximately 200,000 clones; 75% to 85% of them were counted only once. The ten largest clones add up to approximately 8.7% of the sample.

Participants in the prospective study were aged roughly 18 to 89 years, lived in some 24 United States geographic areas, and enrolled through a virtual design. In the prospective study, participants were assigned to cohorts based on the clinical history participants reported in a screening survey and a study questionnaire. ImmuneRACE Cohort 3 recovered participants were defined by two consecutive negative NP/OP PCR tests, healthcare professional clearance, or symptom resolution. In the prospective study, whole blood, serum and a nasopharyngeal or oropharyngeal swab were collected from each participant by mobile phlebotomists. Over a 2-month period, participants in the prospective study had the option of providing additional blood draws and questionnaires. Before DNA extraction, prospective study blood samples were shipped either frozen or at room temperature.

The chain is assembled from TRBV18 and TRBJ1-2; TRBD1 matches 7 bases in the middle. This TCR was recovered from a man aged 40-50 years who had recovered from COVID-19. Sequencing was carried out using PBMCs or T cells enriched from blood (not recorded which). The DNA is as follows: TGTGCCAGCTCAGGACAGGACAACTATGGCTACACCTTC. Its protein is CASSGQDNYGYTF.